Below, 28 T cell receptor beta chains from the same sample are listed, as sequenced in a study of control samples from healthy donors and cancer patients. Repertoires were generated with immunoSEQ multiplex PCR, while TCRdb's copy carries only in-frame clones and drops some. There are 70,000 to 80,000 clones in the sample; roughly 90% occur only once, and 1.9% lies in the top ten. Material for sequencing was PBMCs. Receptors originate from an older woman with head and neck cancer.

The chain combines TRBV3-1 (or the pseudogene TRBV3-2) with TRBJ1-2; the D gene is possibly TRBD1 (5 bases). The CDR3 is made up of 12 amino acids. Trimming stripped 6 bases from V and 7 bases from J, with 12 bases between. The germline gives CDR1 LGHDT, CDR2 YNNKEL (reference sequence). The CDR3 sequence: CASRDTTSGYTF. The CDR3 DNA reads as TGTGCCAGCAGGGACACCACCTCTGGCTACACCTTC.

The rearrangement joins TRBV6-5 to TRBJ2-1; D unresolved. Trimming pared 4 bases from V and 10 bases from J, leaving 8 bases between. Germline CDR1 MNHEY, CDR2 SVGAGI. The CDR3 totals 11 residues. DNA for the CDR3: TGTGCCAGCAGTTTATCCCGGGAGCAGTTCTTC. Residues: CASSLSREQFF.

This chain joins TRBV18 and TRBJ2-7; either TRBD1 or TRBD2 may supply D (5 bases each). The CDR3 length is 14 residues. Germline lookup yields CDR1 KGHSH and CDR2 LQKENI. V lost 3 bases, J lost 5 bases, and 14 bases lay in between. CDR3 coding DNA: TGTGCCAGCTCACCTTCGGTGGGGGTCCACGAGCAGTACTTC. This codes for CASSPSVGVHEQYF.

The V gene is TRBV28, the J gene TRBJ2-7; 8 positions agree with TRBD1. The CDR3 covers 15 residues. CDR1 and CDR2 (germline): MDHEN, SYDVKM. Germline trimming cut 5 bases from V and 4 bases from J; bases unmatched to any gene: 10. The DNA of the CDR3 is TGTGCCAGCAGTCTGCCGGGACAGGCGGTTTACGAGCAGTACTTC. This encodes CASSLPGQAVYEQYF.

The gene calls are TRBV12-3 or TRBV12-4 and TRBJ1-6; D gene ambiguous. The CDR3 totals 12 residues. The ends were cut back, 6 bases at V and 9 bases at J, with 9 bases in the middle. The CDR3 loop reads CASSPGSSPLHF. CDR3 DNA: TGTGCCAGCAGCCCCGGAAGTTCACCCCTCCACTTT.

The V gene is TRBV5-1, the J gene TRBJ2-7; either TRBD1 or TRBD2 may supply D (6 bases each). This CDR3 has 13 residues. V lost 5 bases to trimming and J lost 5 bases, with 14 bases between them. Germline V gene sequence: CDR1 SGHRS, CDR2 YFSETQ. CDR3 loop: CASRRMEGDEQYF. The CDR3 DNA follows: TGCGCCAGCAGGAGGATGGAGGGGGACGAGCAGTACTTC.

The J gene is TRBJ2-4, the V gene TRBV7-2; 8 bases align to TRBD1. Germline lookup yields CDR1 SGHTA and CDR2 FQGNSA. This CDR3 region has 14 residues. V shed 5 bases, J shed 7 bases, and the junction held 7 bases outside the gene matches. The CDR3 sequence is CASSAQGAWNIQYF. The CDR3 DNA is TGTGCCAGCAGCGCGCAGGGGGCTTGGAACATTCAGTACTTC.

Here the CDR3 reads CASSGVLGNQETQYF. The CDR3 coding sequence is TGCGCCAGCAGTGGGGTGCTAGGGAACCAAGAGACCCAGTACTTC. This chain links TRBV5-1 with TRBJ2-5; D is ambiguous. V lost 5 bases and J lost 0, with 14 bases in between. The CDR3 sequence is 15 residues long. CDR1 is SGHRS and CDR2 is YFSETQ in the germline V gene.

The rearrangement links TRBV27 to TRBJ2-3, with 9 bases that match TRBD2. Germline CDR1 and CDR2: MNHEY and SMNVEV (reference sequence). CDR3 length: 14 residues. V lost 6 bases and J lost 5; bases outside the gene matches: 6. The CDR3 here is CASRASGIRDTQYF. The DNA of the CDR3 is TGTGCCAGCAGAGCTAGCGGGATCCGAGATACGCAGTATTTT.

The V call is TRBV25-1, the J call TRBJ2-2; D tentatively fits TRBD1 or TRBD2 (5 bases each). Deletions cut 1 base from V and 3 bases from J, with 9 bases between. Germline V gives CDR1 MGHDK, CDR2 SYGVNS. This CDR3 comprises 15 residues. DNA for the CDR3: TGTGCCAGCAGTGAATGGGACGCGGACACCGGGGAGCTGTTTTTT. Amino acids: CASSEWDADTGELFF.

The V call is TRBV30, the J call TRBJ2-7, with D uncertain. The V gene lost 2 bases and the J gene lost 3 bases, with 14 bases spanning the gap. This CDR3 has 14 residues. Germline values: CDR1 GTSNPN, CDR2 SVGIG (reference sequence). The CDR3 reads CAWSPPIAVYEQYF. The CDR3 DNA reads as TGTGCCTGGAGTCCGCCAATAGCCGTCTACGAGCAGTACTTC.

The rearrangement uses TRBV11-1 and TRBJ2-5; D remains ambiguous. Germline V gives CDR1 SGHAT, CDR2 FQDESV (reference sequence). This CDR3 region has 15 residues. Deletions cut 3 bases from V and 3 bases from J, with 14 bases between. CDR3: CASSFSPGREETQYF. The DNA of the CDR3 is TGTGCCAGCAGCTTTTCCCCGGGCAGAGAAGAGACCCAGTACTTC.

The gene calls are TRBV5-6 and TRBJ2-1, with a weak D call TRBD2 (6 bases). The CDR3 is 16 residues long. Trimming stripped 6 bases from V and 8 bases from J, with 24 bases between. CDR1 and CDR2 from the germline V gene are SGHDT and YYEEEE. The CDR3 protein is CASTDKLATTVDEQFF. DNA of the CDR3: TGTGCCAGCACGGATAAACTAGCCACCACCGTCGATGAGCAGTTCTTC.

The chain is built from TRBV6-5 and TRBJ2-2, with a possible D match to TRBD2 (5 bases). V was pared by 11 bases and J by 6 bases, with 22 bases between. CDR3 size: 15 residues. Germline V gene lookup returns CDR1 MNHEY and CDR2 SVGAGI. The CDR3 DNA reads as TGTGCCGCGGAACCGGGGAGTCCCGAGTCCGGGGAGCTGTTTTTT. This sequence encodes CAAEPGSPESGELFF.

V usage is TRBV29-1 and J usage is TRBJ1-2; TRBD1 matches 10 bases. CDR1 SQVTM and CDR2 ANQGSEA come from the germline V gene. The CDR3 spans 14 residues. Losses at the gene ends were 8 bases for V and 5 bases for J; bases not matched to a gene: 11. DNA for the CDR3: TGCAGCATATTAGTATGGGACAGGGGATATGGCTACACCTTC. Translating it yields CSILVWDRGYGYTF.

The chain joins TRBV6-5 to TRBJ1-4; TRBD1 agrees at 8 bases. V was pared by 6 bases and J by 2 bases, with 5 bases of the junction left unmatched. The V gene's germline CDR1 is MNHEY and CDR2 SVGAGI. The CDR3 contains 15 residues. CDR3 amino acids: CASRATGATNEKLFF. The CDR3 coding sequence is TGTGCCAGCAGAGCGACAGGGGCCACTAATGAAAAACTGTTTTTT.

This clone was seen once. This chain uses TRBV5-4 with TRBJ2-1; no definite D call. The V and J ends lost 5 bases and 7 bases respectively, with 16 bases between them. Per germline, CDR1 SGHNT and CDR2 YYREEE (reference sequence). The length of the CDR3 is 14 residues. DNA of the CDR3: TGTGCCAGCAGGGCTAATGTCGATCTAAATGAGCAGTTCTTC. It is translated as CASRANVDLNEQFF. Based on the CDR3 plus reference TRBV5-4 and TRBJ2-1, the full variable domain is ETGVTQSPTHLIKTRGQQVTLRCSSQSGHNTVSWYQQALGQGPQFIFQYYREEENGRGNFPPRFSGLQFPNYSSELNVNALELDDSALYLCASRANVDLNEQFFGPGTRLTVL.

This clone has just a few counts. The chain's CDR3 is CASSIGPSGRASGANVLTF. CDR3 DNA sequence: TGTGCCAGTAGTATCGGGCCTAGCGGGAGGGCCTCTGGGGCCAACGTCCTGACTTTC. This chain links TRBV19 with TRBJ2-6; 12 bases agree with TRBD2. CDR3 length: 19 residues. CDR1 is LNHDA and CDR2 is SQIVND in the germline V gene (reference sequence). V was pared by 3 bases and J by 0 bases, with 6 bases of the junction left unmatched.

J is TRBJ2-1 and V is TRBV29-1; TRBD1 aligns across 7 bases. The length of the CDR3 is 13 residues. The V and J ends lost 7 bases and 9 bases, in that order; junction bases with no gene match: 12. CDR1 and CDR2 (germline): SQVTM, ANQGSEA. The CDR3 here is CSANRQGSGEQFF. Here the CDR3 DNA reads TGCAGCGCGAATAGACAGGGAAGCGGTGAGCAGTTCTTC.

The chain couples TRBV10-3 to TRBJ2-6, with 8 bases that match TRBD2. The CDR3 loop spans 17 amino acids. CDR1 is ENHRY and CDR2 is SYGVKD in the germline V gene. The J segment lost 0 bases and the V segment lost 5 bases, leaving 6 bases of the junction unmatched. Here the CDR3 reads CAISQGLGLSGANVLTF. CDR3 DNA sequence: TGTGCCATCAGTCAGGGACTAGGACTCTCTGGGGCCAACGTCCTGACTTTC.

The chain links TRBV19 to TRBJ2-1; a possible D gene is TRBD2 (5 bases). The CDR3 length is 14 residues. The ends were cut back, 4 bases at V and 0 bases at J, with 7 bases in the middle. From germline, CDR1 is LNHDA and CDR2 SQIVND (reference sequence). The CDR3 DNA follows: TGTGCCAGTAGTAGCGGGTTCTCCTACAATGAGCAGTTCTTC. It is translated as CASSSGFSYNEQFF.

The chain employs TRBV2 and TRBJ1-1; D ambiguous. CDR1 SNHLY and CDR2 FYNNEI come from the germline V gene. The V end was cut by 2 bases, the J end by 4 bases, with 17 bases between. The length of the CDR3 is 16 residues. CDR3 loop: CASSELGHRYGTEAFF. DNA of the CDR3: TGTGCCAGCAGTGAACTGGGCCACCGTTACGGCACTGAAGCTTTCTTT.

This chain connects TRBV3-1 (or the pseudogene TRBV3-2) to TRBJ2-7, with 8 nucleotides matching TRBD2. From germline, CDR1 is LGHDT and CDR2 YNNKEL (reference sequence). V was pared by 1 base and J by 3 bases, with 5 bases of the junction left unmatched. The CDR3 consists of 15 residues. CDR3 sequence reads: CASSQGRLAHYEQYF. Here the CDR3 DNA reads TGTGCCAGCAGCCAAGGCAGACTAGCGCACTACGAGCAGTACTTC.

CDR3 nucleotide sequence: TGTGCCAGCAGCTTAGGGGGCCAGGGGGCGGCGACCGGGGAGCTGTTTTTT. It translates to CASSLGGQGAATGELFF. The V call is TRBV7-2, the J call TRBJ2-2, with 8 bases fitting TRBD1. The V gene end was trimmed by 1 base and the J gene end by 5 bases; junction bases not matched to a gene: 9. Per germline, CDR1 SGHTA and CDR2 FQGNSA. There are 17 residues in the CDR3.

This clone has just one count. DNA of the CDR3: TGTGCCAGCTCACCACCGTCCCCCCCGGGACAGGGTGGCTACACCTTC. Encoded protein: CASSPPSPPGQGGYTF. The chain joins TRBV18 to TRBJ1-2, with 9 bases identical to TRBD1. The CDR3 runs 16 residues. Germline CDR1 is KGHSH and CDR2 is LQKENI. The V gene end was trimmed by 0 bases and the J gene end by 7 bases; junction bases not matched to a gene: 9.

V is TRBV25-1 and J is TRBJ2-3, with TRBD2 as a possible D gene (6 bases). The CDR3 runs 12 residues. Germline CDR1 is MGHDK and CDR2 is SYGVNS. Trimming pared 3 bases from V and 9 bases from J, leaving 10 bases between. In DNA form, the CDR3 reads TGTGCCAGCAGTGATGCGGGACGGACGCAGTATTTT. Translating it yields CASSDAGRTQYF. Filled out from reference TRBV25-1 and TRBJ2-3, the complete variable domain reads EADIYQTPRYLVIGTGKKITLECSQTMGHDKMYWYQQDPGMELHLIHYSYGVNSTEKGDLSSESTVSRIRTEHFPLTLESARPSHTSQYLCASSDAGRTQYFGPGTRLTVL.

The chain carries TRBV7-6 and TRBJ2-7; 10 bases are shared with TRBD2. Germline CDR1 and CDR2: SGHVS and FNYEAQ. V lost 5 bases to trimming and J lost 2 bases; unmatched junction nucleotides: 6. The CDR3 consists of 15 residues. The CDR3 loop reads CASSPRTSGPYEQYF. As DNA, the CDR3 is TGTGCCAGCAGCCCGAGGACTAGCGGTCCCTACGAGCAGTACTTC.

The chain is built from TRBV27 and TRBJ2-7; 8 nucleotides match TRBD1. This CDR3 has 15 residues. The V segment lost 9 bases and the J segment 5 bases; nucleotides outside the gene matches: 15. CDR1 and CDR2 from the germline V gene are MNHEY and SMNVEV (reference sequence). The CDR3 loop reads CARTNRGTGLNEQYF. The CDR3 DNA sequence: TGTGCCAGAACGAACCGCGGGACAGGTTTAAACGAGCAGTACTTC.